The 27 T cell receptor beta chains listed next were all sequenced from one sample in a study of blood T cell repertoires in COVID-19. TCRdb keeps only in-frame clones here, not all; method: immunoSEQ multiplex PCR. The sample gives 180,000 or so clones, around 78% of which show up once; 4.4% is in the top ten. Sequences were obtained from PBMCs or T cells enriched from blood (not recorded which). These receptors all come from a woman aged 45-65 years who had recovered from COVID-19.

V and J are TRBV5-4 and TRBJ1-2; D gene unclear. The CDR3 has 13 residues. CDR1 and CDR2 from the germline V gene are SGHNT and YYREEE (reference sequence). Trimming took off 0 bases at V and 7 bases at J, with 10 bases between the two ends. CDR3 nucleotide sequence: TGTGCCAGCAGCTTGGTCTCGTCGGGTGGCTACACCTTC. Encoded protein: CASSLVSSGGYTF.

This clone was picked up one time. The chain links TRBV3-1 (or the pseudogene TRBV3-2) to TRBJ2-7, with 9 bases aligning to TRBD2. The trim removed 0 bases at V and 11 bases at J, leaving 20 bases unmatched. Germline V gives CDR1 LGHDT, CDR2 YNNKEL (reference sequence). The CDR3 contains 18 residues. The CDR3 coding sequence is TGTGCCAGCAGCCAAGACCCCCTGGGCGGGAGGGCCATCCCCTCGGAGTACGTC. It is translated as CASSQDPLGGRAIPSEYV.

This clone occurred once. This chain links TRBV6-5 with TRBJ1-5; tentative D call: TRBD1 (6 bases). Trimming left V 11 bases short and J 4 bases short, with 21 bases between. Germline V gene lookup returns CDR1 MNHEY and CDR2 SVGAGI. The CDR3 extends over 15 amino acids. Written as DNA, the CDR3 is TGTGCCGCGGGAATGAGGGGGGGGAGGAATCAGCCCCAGCATTTT. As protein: CAAGMRGGRNQPQHF.

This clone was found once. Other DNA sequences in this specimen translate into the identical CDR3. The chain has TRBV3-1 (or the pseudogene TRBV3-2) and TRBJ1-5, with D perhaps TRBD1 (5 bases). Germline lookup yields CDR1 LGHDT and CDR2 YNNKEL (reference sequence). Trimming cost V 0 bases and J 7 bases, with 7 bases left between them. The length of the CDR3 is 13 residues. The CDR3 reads CASSQDGGQPQHF. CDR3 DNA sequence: TGTGCCAGCAGCCAAGATGGGGGGCAGCCCCAGCATTTT.

The CDR3 nucleotides are TGTGCCAGCAGTTTAGTGGGGTCAGGGGAAGATACGCAGTATTTT. Its translation is CASSLVGSGEDTQYF. J is TRBJ2-3 and V is TRBV28; possible D gene TRBD1, 6 bases. The V end was cut by 2 bases, the J end by 5 bases, with 14 bases between. The germline V gene has CDR1 MDHEN and CDR2 SYDVKM. The CDR3 sequence is 15 residues long.

CDR3 sequence: CASTREAGNNQPQHF. The DNA for the CDR3 is TGTGCCAGCACCAGAGAGGCAGGGAACAATCAGCCCCAGCATTTT. This chain connects TRBV2 to TRBJ1-5, with D tentatively TRBD1 (5 bases). The germline CDR1 and CDR2 sequences are SNHLY and FYNNEI. The V end lost 7 bases, the J end lost 3 bases, and 16 bases lay between the germline ends. CDR3 length: 15 residues. Based on the CDR3 plus reference TRBV2 and TRBJ1-5, the full variable domain is EPEVTQTPSHQVTQMGQEVILRCVPISNHLYFYWYRQILGQKVEFLVSFYNNEISEKSEIFDDQFSVERPDGSNFTLKIRSTKLEDSAMYFCASTREAGNNQPQHFGDGTRLSIL.

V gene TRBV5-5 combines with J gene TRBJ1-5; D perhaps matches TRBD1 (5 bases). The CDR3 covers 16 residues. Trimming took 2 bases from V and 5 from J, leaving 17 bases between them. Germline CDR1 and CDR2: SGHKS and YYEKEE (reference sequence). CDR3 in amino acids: CASSFVLRVDDQPQHF. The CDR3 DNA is TGTGCCAGCAGCTTTGTGCTCAGGGTGGATGATCAGCCCCAGCATTTT.

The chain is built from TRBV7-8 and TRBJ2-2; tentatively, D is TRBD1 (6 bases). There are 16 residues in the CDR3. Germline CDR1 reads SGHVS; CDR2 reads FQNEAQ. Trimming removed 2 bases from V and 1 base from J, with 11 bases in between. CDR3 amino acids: CASSLIGTRNTGELFF. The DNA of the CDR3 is TGTGCCAGCAGCTTAATAGGGACAAGGAACACCGGGGAGCTGTTTTTT.

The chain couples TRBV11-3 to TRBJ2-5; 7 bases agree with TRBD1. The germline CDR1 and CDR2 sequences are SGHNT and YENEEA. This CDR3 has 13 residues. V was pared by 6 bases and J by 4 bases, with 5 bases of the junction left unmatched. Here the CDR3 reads CASRSTGRETQYF. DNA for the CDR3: TGTGCCAGCAGGTCGACAGGGCGAGAGACCCAGTACTTC.

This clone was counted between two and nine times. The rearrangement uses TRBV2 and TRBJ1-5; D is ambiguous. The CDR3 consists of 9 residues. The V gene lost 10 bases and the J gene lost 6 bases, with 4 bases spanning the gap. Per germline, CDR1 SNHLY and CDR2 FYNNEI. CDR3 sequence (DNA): TGTGCCACCGGTCAGCCCCAGCATTTT. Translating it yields CATGQPQHF.

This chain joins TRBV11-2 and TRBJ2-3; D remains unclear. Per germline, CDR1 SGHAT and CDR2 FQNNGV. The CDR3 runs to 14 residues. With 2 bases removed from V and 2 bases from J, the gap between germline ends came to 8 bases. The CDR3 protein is CASSLRLTTDTQYF. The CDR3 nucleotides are TGTGCCAGCAGCTTACGACTGACCACAGATACGCAGTATTTT.

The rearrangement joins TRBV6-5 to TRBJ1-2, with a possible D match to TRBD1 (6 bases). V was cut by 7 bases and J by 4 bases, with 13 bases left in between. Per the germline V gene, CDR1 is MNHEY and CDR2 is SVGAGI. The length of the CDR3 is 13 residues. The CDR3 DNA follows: TGTGCCAGCACCCAACGCAGGGGCTATGGCTACACCTTC. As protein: CASTQRRGYGYTF.

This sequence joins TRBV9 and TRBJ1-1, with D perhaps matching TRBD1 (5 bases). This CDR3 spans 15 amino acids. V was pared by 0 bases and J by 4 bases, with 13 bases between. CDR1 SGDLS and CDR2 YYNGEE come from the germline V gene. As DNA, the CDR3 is TGTGCCAGCAGCGTAGTGGGCAGGGTTAGCACTGAAGCTTTCTTT. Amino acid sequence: CASSVVGRVSTEAFF. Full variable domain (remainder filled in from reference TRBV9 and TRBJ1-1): DSGVTQTPKHLITATGQRVTLRCSPRSGDLSVYWYQQSLDQGLQFLIQYYNGEERAKGNILERFSAQQFPDLHSELNLSSLELGDSALYFCASSVVGRVSTEAFFGQGTRLTVV.

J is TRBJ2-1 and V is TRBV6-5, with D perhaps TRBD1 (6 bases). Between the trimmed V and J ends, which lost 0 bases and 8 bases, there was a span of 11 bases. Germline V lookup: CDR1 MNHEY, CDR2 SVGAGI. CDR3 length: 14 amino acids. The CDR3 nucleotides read TGTGCCAGCAGTTACTCGGACAGTAGGGATGAGCAGTTCTTC. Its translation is CASSYSDSRDEQFF.

CDR3 DNA: TGTGCCAGCAACTTGGGACTATCAGCCTACGAGCAGTACGTC. It is translated as CASNLGLSAYEQYV. The V call is TRBV2, the J call TRBJ2-7; TRBD2 agrees at 7 bases. J lost 2 bases, V lost 7 bases, and 8 bases had no gene match. CDR3 length: 14 amino acids. The germline CDR1 and CDR2 sequences are SNHLY and FYNNEI.

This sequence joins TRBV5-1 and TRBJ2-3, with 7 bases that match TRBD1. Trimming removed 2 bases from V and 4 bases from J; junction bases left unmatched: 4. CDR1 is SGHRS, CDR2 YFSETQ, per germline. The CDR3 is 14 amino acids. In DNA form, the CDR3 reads TGCGCCAGCAGCTTAGGGGGCAATCCAGATACGCAGTATTTT. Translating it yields CASSLGGNPDTQYF. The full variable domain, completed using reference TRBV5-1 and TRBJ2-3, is KAGVTQTPRYLIKTRGQQVTLSCSPISGHRSVSWYQQTPGQGLQFLFEYFSETQRNKGNFPGRFSGRQFSNSRSEMNVSTLELGDSALYLCASSLGGNPDTQYFGPGTRLTVL.

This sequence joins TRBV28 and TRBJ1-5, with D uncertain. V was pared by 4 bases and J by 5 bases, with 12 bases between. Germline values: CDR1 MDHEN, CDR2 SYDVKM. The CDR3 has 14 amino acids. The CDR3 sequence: CASSSLTLYQPQHF. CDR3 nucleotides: TGTGCCAGCAGTTCCCTTACTCTCTATCAGCCCCAGCATTTT. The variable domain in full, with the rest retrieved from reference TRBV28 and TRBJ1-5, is DVKVTQSSRYLVKRTGEKVFLECVQDMDHENMFWYRQDPGLGLRLIYFSYDVKMKEKGDIPEGYSVSREKKERFSLILESASTNQTSMYLCASSSLTLYQPQHFGDGTRLSIL.

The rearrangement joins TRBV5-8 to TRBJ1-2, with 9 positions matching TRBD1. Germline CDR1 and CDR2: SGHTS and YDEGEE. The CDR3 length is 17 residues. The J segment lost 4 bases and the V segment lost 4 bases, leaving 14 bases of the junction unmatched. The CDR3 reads CASSPEGQGSLFYGYTF. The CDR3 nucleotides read TGTGCCAGCAGCCCGGAGGGACAGGGATCTCTTTTCTATGGCTACACCTTC. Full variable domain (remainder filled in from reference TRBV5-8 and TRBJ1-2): EAGVTQSPTHLIKTRGQQATLRCSPISGHTSVYWYQQALGLGLQFLLWYDEGEERNRGNFPPRFSGRQFPNYSSELNVNALELEDSALYLCASSPEGQGSLFYGYTFGSGTRLTVV.

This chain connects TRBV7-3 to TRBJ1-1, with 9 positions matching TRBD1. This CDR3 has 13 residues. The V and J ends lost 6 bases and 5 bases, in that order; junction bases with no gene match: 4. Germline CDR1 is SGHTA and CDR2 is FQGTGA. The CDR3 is CASRPTGGTEAFF. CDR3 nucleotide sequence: TGTGCCAGCAGACCGACAGGGGGAACTGAAGCTTTCTTT.

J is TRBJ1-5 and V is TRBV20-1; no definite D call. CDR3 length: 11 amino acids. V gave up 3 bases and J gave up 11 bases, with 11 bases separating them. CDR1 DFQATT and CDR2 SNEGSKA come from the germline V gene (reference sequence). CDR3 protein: CSARGGRAQHF. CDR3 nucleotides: TGCAGTGCTAGGGGAGGGAGGGCCCAGCATTTT.

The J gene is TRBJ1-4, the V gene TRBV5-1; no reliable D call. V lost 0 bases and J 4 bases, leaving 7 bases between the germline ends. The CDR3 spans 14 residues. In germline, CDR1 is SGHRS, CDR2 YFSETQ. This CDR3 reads CASSLGLLNEKLFF. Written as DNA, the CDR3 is TGCGCCAGCAGCTTGGGTCTTCTTAATGAAAAACTGTTTTTT.

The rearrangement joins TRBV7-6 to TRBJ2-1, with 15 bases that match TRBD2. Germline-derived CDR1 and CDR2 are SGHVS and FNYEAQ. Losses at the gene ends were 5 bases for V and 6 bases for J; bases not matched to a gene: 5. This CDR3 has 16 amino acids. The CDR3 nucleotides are TGTGCCAGCAGCGCCGGACTAGCGGGGGGGGGCAATGAGCAGTTCTTC. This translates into CASSAGLAGGGNEQFF.

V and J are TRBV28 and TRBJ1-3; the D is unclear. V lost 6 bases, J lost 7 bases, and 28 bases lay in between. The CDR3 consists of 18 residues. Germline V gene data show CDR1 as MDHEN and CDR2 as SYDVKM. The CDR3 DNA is TGTGCCAGCAGCCCTGGGCCTATCACGGATTACCTTTCGAACACCATATATTTT. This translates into CASSPGPITDYLSNTIYF.

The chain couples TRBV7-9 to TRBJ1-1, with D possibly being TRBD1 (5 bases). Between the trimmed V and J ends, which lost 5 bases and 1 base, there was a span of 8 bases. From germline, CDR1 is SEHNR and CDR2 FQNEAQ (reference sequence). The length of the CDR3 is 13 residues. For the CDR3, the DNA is TGTGCCAGCAGCAACGGACAGAACACTGAAGCTTTCTTT. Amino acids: CASSNGQNTEAFF. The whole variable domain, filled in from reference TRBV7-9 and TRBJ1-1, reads DTGVSQNPRHKITKRGQNVTFRCDPISEHNRLYWYRQTLGQGPEFLTYFQNEAQLEKSRLLSDRFSAERPKGSFSTLEIQRTEQGDSAMYLCASSNGQNTEAFFGQGTRLTVV.

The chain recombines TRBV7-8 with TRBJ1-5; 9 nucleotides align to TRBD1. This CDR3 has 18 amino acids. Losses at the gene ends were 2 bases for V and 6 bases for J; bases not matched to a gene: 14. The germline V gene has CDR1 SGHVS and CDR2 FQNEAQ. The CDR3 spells CASSLRDREMSKTQPQHF. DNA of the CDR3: TGTGCCAGCAGCTTAAGGGACAGGGAAATGTCTAAGACTCAGCCCCAGCATTTT.

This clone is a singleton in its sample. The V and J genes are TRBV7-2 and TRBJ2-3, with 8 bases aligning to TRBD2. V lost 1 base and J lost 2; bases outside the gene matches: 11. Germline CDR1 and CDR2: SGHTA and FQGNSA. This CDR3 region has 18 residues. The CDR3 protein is CASSLGGKRGPFTDTQYF. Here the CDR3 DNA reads TGTGCCAGCAGCTTAGGTGGCAAGCGGGGGCCTTTCACAGATACGCAGTATTTT.

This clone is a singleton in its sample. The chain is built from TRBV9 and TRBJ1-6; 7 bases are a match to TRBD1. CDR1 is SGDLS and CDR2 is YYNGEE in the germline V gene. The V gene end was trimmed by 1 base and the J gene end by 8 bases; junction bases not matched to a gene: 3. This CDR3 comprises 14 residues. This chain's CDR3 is CASSVTGDYSPLHF. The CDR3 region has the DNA TGTGCCAGCAGCGTAACAGGGGACTATTCACCCCTCCACTTT.